This TCR beta chain originates from a study of CD8 T cells in Susac syndrome. Study results and limitations: The study acknowledged a relatively small number of individuals in its TCR sequencing and HLA analysis.

Random hexamers were used to reverse transcribe the RNA input (roughly 0.5 to 1 ug). TCRdb recomputed calls from the immunoSEQ multiplex PCR reads with MiXCR, one row per CDR3 protein. The sample yields around 130,000 distinct CDR3 sequences, about 94% seen once. With respect to this clonotype: Its antigen is still unknown.

Sequencing of TCR beta drew on CD8+ and CD4+ T cells from blood. Negative magnetic isolation gave CD8+ and CD4+ cells; FACS enriched CD8+ TEMRA. Trimming left V 2 bases short and J 9 bases short, with 14 bases between. The CDR3 has 13 amino acids. Germline lookup yields CDR1 GTSNPN and CDR2 SVGIG (reference sequence). The origin of this receptor is a human donor with multiple sclerosis. Sequencing was carried out using CD4+ T cells from PBMCs. The chain carries TRBV30 and TRBJ2-1, with D unresolved. DNA for the CDR3: TGTGCCTGGAGTCCCCTACCCCTCGGTGAGCAGTTCTTC. It yields the protein CAWSPLPLGEQFF.